The 25 T cell receptor beta chains below were found in one sample sequenced in a study of blood T cell repertoires in COVID-19. Sequencing was performed with immunoSEQ multiplex PCR; in TCRdb, only in-frame clones are kept and a portion is missing. The table lists 500,000 to 600,000 clones, 85% to 90% of them singletons. Sequenced input: peripheral blood. All receptors derive from a woman between 45 and 65 years old with COVID-19, enrolled during active disease.

CDR3 region: CASSLFNQDTQYF. DNA for the CDR3: TGTGCCAGCAGCTTATTTAATCAGGATACGCAGTATTTT. This chain links TRBV5-5 with TRBJ2-3; the D is unclear. Between the trimmed V and J ends, which lost 2 bases and 6 bases, there was a span of 10 bases. Looked up from germline, CDR1 is SGHKS and CDR2 is YYEKEE (reference sequence). The CDR3 has 13 residues.

This sequence joins TRBV7-9 and TRBJ1-4, with 7 bases matching TRBD1. With 3 bases clipped from V and 8 bases from J, the junction kept 15 bases outside the gene matches. This CDR3 has 17 amino acids. Germline lookup yields CDR1 SEHNR and CDR2 FQNEAQ (reference sequence). DNA of the CDR3: TGTGCCAGCAGCTTGCGACAGGGAGAGGGGTGGGGCGAAAAACTGTTTTTT. It is translated as CASSLRQGEGWGEKLFF.

V is TRBV7-3 and J is TRBJ2-3, with 12 nucleotides matching TRBD2. The germline V gene encodes CDR1 SGHTA and CDR2 FQGTGA. The V and J ends lost 4 bases and 5 bases, in that order; junction bases with no gene match: 10. The CDR3 extends over 17 amino acids. The CDR3 DNA follows: TGTGCCAGCAGCTCCTACGGACTAGCGGGGAGGCAAGATACGCAGTATTTT. Its translation: CASSSYGLAGRQDTQYF.

The V call is TRBV5-1, the J call TRBJ2-3; 10 positions match TRBD2. The J segment lost 4 bases and the V segment lost 4 bases, leaving 9 bases of the junction unmatched. CDR3 size: 16 residues. Per germline, CDR1 SGHRS and CDR2 YFSETQ. Written as DNA, the CDR3 is TGCGCCAGCAGCATCCGGACTAGCGGACCTGCAGATACGCAGTATTTT. Amino acids: CASSIRTSGPADTQYF.

The chain joins TRBV4-1 to TRBJ1-5, with a tentative D call TRBD1 (5 bases). CDR3 length: 18 residues. V shed 5 bases and J shed 1 base, with 21 bases lying between them. Looked up from germline, CDR1 is MGHRA and CDR2 is YSYEKL. CDR3 bases: TGCGCCAGCAGCTTAGGGGTTGACCTGAATTTGAGCAATCAGCCCCAGCATTTT. Amino acids: CASSLGVDLNLSNQPQHF.

This chain links TRBV2 with TRBJ1-2; 9 nucleotides agree with TRBD1. The trim removed 4 bases at V and 8 bases at J, leaving 5 bases unmatched. There are 13 residues in the CDR3. Germline V gene lookup returns CDR1 SNHLY and CDR2 FYNNEI. Here the CDR3 reads CASSGGQGYGYTF. The CDR3 DNA reads as TGTGCCAGCAGTGGGGGACAGGGTTACGGCTACACCTTC. The complete variable domain, with remaining parts taken from reference TRBV2 and TRBJ1-2, reads EPEVTQTPSHQVTQMGQEVILRCVPISNHLYFYWYRQILGQKVEFLVSFYNNEISEKSEIFDDQFSVERPDGSNFTLKIRSTKLEDSAMYFCASSGGQGYGYTFGSGTRLTVV.

V usage is TRBV7-9 and J usage is TRBJ2-7, with 8 bases fitting TRBD1. The J segment lost 6 bases and the V segment lost 0 bases, leaving 7 bases of the junction unmatched. The length of the CDR3 is 15 residues. Germline V gene lookup returns CDR1 SEHNR and CDR2 FQNEAQ (reference sequence). In DNA form, the CDR3 reads TGTGCCAGCAGCTTAGCGCAGGGGGCGAATCTCGAGCAGTACTTC. Residues: CASSLAQGANLEQYF.

The chain carries TRBV5-6 and TRBJ1-5, with 8 positions matching TRBD1. In germline, CDR1 is SGHDT, CDR2 YYEEEE. The CDR3 sequence is 15 residues long. The J segment lost 1 base and the V segment lost 4 bases, leaving 4 bases of the junction unmatched. In DNA, the CDR3 is TGTGCCAGCAGCCAGGGGGCGCTGAGCAATCAGCCCCAGCATTTT. It codes for CASSQGALSNQPQHF.

The chain has TRBV6-2 or TRBV6-3 and TRBJ2-7, with 10 bases fitting TRBD1. The germline V gene has CDR1 MNHEY and CDR2 SVGEGT. The J segment lost 4 bases and the V segment lost 3 bases, leaving 9 bases of the junction unmatched. This CDR3 is 16 amino acids long. The CDR3: CASSYGTGAAGYEQYF. CDR3 bases: TGTGCCAGCAGTTATGGGACAGGGGCGGCCGGGTACGAGCAGTACTTC.

The rearrangement links TRBV7-9 to TRBJ1-1; D may be TRBD1 (5 bases). V shed 4 bases and J shed 6 bases, with 12 bases lying between them. The CDR3 runs 13 residues. CDR1 is SEHNR and CDR2 is FQNEAQ in the germline V gene (reference sequence). CDR3 sequence: CASSSPGGAEAFF. The CDR3 DNA reads as TGTGCCAGCAGCTCCCCGGGAGGGGCTGAAGCTTTCTTT.

This sequence joins TRBV3-1 (or the pseudogene TRBV3-2) and TRBJ2-5; TRBD2 matches 7 bases. With V trimmed by 1 base and J by 1 base, 3 bases remained unmatched. The CDR3 consists of 15 residues. Germline V gene lookup returns CDR1 LGHDT and CDR2 YNNKEL (reference sequence). The CDR3 spells CASSQGDYLQETQYF. CDR3 nucleotides: TGTGCCAGCAGCCAAGGGGACTACCTCCAAGAGACCCAGTACTTC.

This chain joins TRBV19 and TRBJ1-2; D unclear. With 10 bases removed from V and 2 bases from J, the gap between germline ends came to 17 bases. The germline V gene encodes CDR1 LNHDA and CDR2 SQIVND (reference sequence). The CDR3 is made up of 14 amino acids. CDR3 sequence reads: CATPRRVSNYGYTF. The CDR3 nucleotides read TGTGCCACCCCGAGGAGGGTTTCAAACTATGGCTACACCTTC.

This clone was seen once. Other DNA sequences in this sample translate to the same CDR3. The V and J genes are TRBV27 and TRBJ2-7; D perhaps matches TRBD2 (6 bases). Germline-derived CDR1 and CDR2 are MNHEY and SMNVEV (reference sequence). The germline V and J ends were trimmed by 0 bases and 4 bases, with 7 bases remaining between them. The CDR3 spans 13 residues. This chain's CDR3 is CASSLSSGYEQYF. The CDR3, as DNA: TGTGCCAGCAGTTTATCTAGCGGATACGAGCAGTACTTC.

The chain is built from TRBV24-1 and TRBJ1-1, with 7 positions matching TRBD1. The V and J ends lost 7 bases and 5 bases, in that order; junction bases with no gene match: 6. This CDR3 is 13 amino acids long. Germline CDR1 KGHDR, CDR2 SFDVKD. This CDR3 reads CATSSTGRTEAFF. The CDR3 region has the DNA TGTGCCACCAGCTCGACAGGGAGGACTGAAGCTTTCTTT.

V and J are TRBV6-2 or TRBV6-3 and TRBJ2-3, with 8 bases that match TRBD2. Germline V gene lookup returns CDR1 MNHEY and CDR2 SVGEGT. The CDR3 loop spans 17 amino acids. V shed 6 bases, J shed 2 bases, and the junction held 13 bases outside the gene matches. The CDR3 here is CASSHLKAGGDTDTQYF. The CDR3 nucleotides are TGTGCCAGCAGCCACCTCAAGGCGGGGGGTGACACAGATACGCAGTATTTT.

The V and J genes are TRBV3-1 (or the pseudogene TRBV3-2) and TRBJ2-3, with D possibly being TRBD2 (6 bases). CDR3 length equals 17 residues. Germline CDR1 LGHDT, CDR2 YNNKEL (reference sequence). Deletions cut 5 bases from V and 6 bases from J, with 24 bases between. As DNA, the CDR3 is TGTGCCAGCAGCTCCCCAGGGCTGGGGACTGCATCGGATACGCAGTATTTT. As protein: CASSSPGLGTASDTQYF.

This clone was observed a single time. The V gene is TRBV25-1, the J gene TRBJ2-2; D uncertain. Germline V gives CDR1 MGHDK, CDR2 SYGVNS. V gave up 5 bases and J gave up 4 bases, with 8 bases separating them. The CDR3 totals 13 residues. The CDR3: CASSYFSTGELFF. The CDR3 DNA reads TGTGCCAGCAGTTACTTTTCCACCGGGGAGCTGTTTTTT.

The V call is TRBV7-9, the J call TRBJ2-1; TRBD2 matches 7 bases. V lost 8 bases to trimming and J lost 4 bases; unmatched junction nucleotides: 5. The CDR3 consists of 13 residues. Germline assignment: CDR1 SEHNR and CDR2 FQNEAQ (reference sequence). The CDR3 nucleotides read TGTGCCAGCCTACCTAGCGGATACAATGAGCAGTTCTTC. As protein: CASLPSGYNEQFF.

The genes are TRBV3-1 (or the pseudogene TRBV3-2) and TRBJ2-3, with D maybe TRBD2 (6 bases). V gave up 5 bases and J gave up 5 bases, with 8 bases separating them. Germline CDR1 reads LGHDT; CDR2 reads YNNKEL (reference sequence). The CDR3 is 12 amino acids. DNA for the CDR3: TGTGCCAGCAGCTTCGGGGGAGATACGCAGTATTTT. This encodes CASSFGGDTQYF.

V is TRBV11-1 and J is TRBJ2-1; 7 bases match TRBD2. Germline V lookup: CDR1 SGHAT, CDR2 FQDESV (reference sequence). With 5 bases clipped from V and 0 bases from J, the junction kept 4 bases outside the gene matches. This CDR3 has 15 amino acids. The CDR3 region has the DNA TGTGCCAGCAGCCGTCAGCGGGGCTCCTACAATGAGCAGTTCTTC. It is translated as CASSRQRGSYNEQFF.

The V and J genes are TRBV28 and TRBJ1-1, with TRBD1 as a possible D gene (6 bases). Deletions cut 8 bases from V and 3 bases from J, with 19 bases between. CDR3 length: 15 amino acids. Per the germline V gene, CDR1 is MDHEN and CDR2 is SYDVKM. The CDR3 DNA reads as TGTGCCAGCCCCCCTGGAAGGGCAGGGGACACTGAAGCTTTCTTT. This translates into CASPPGRAGDTEAFF.

This sequence joins TRBV24-1 and TRBJ2-5; a possible D gene is TRBD1 (5 bases). Germline assignment: CDR1 KGHDR and CDR2 SFDVKD. Trimming removed 3 bases from V and 2 bases from J, with 9 bases in between. The CDR3 extends over 14 amino acids. CDR3 sequence: CATSDEGVQETQYF. The DNA for the CDR3 is TGTGCCACCAGTGATGAAGGGGTTCAAGAGACCCAGTACTTC.

This rearrangement joins TRBV5-5 to TRBJ1-2; possible D gene TRBD1, 5 bases. V gave up 1 base and J gave up 7 bases, with 17 bases separating them. CDR3 length: 15 residues. Germline lookup yields CDR1 SGHKS and CDR2 YYEKEE (reference sequence). The DNA for the CDR3 is TGTGCCAGCAGCTTGCCACATCTGGGGCTTAGTGGCTACACCTTC. This translates into CASSLPHLGLSGYTF.

The rearrangement joins TRBV5-5 to TRBJ2-3, with 7 bases identical to TRBD1. CDR1 and CDR2 (germline): SGHKS, YYEKEE (reference sequence). V dropped 0 bases and J dropped 3; count of bases not matched to a gene: 7. The CDR3 consists of 16 residues. CDR3 DNA: TGTGCCAGCAGCTTGGCCTTGACAGGGAAGACAGATACGCAGTATTTT. Translated: CASSLALTGKTDTQYF. Full variable domain (rest looked up from reference TRBV5-5 and TRBJ2-3): DAGVTQSPTHLIKTRGQQVTLRCSPISGHKSVSWYQQVLGQGPQFIFQYYEKEERGRGNFPDRFSARQFPNYSSELNVNALLLGDSALYLCASSLALTGKTDTQYFGPGTRLTVL.

This clone was detected once. The chain has TRBV6-5 and TRBJ1-2; D is uncertain. V lost 6 bases, J lost 7 bases, and 15 bases lay in between. CDR1 is MNHEY, CDR2 SVGAGI, per germline. This CDR3 contains 13 residues. CDR3 DNA: TGTGCCAGCAGCGTCGACGAGGGTTTTGGCTACACCTTC. As protein: CASSVDEGFGYTF.